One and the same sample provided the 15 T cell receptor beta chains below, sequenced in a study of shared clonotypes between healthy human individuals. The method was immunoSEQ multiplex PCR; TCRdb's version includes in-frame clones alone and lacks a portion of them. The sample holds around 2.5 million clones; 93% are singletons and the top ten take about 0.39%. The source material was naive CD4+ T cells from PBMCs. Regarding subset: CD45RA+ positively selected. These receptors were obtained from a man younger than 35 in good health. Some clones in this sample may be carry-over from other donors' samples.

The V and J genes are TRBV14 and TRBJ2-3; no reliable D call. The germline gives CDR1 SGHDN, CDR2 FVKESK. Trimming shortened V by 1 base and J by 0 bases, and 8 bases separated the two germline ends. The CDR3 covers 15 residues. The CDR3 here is CASSQVLRSTDTQYF. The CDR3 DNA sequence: TGTGCCAGCAGCCAAGTGCTTAGAAGCACAGATACGCAGTATTTT.

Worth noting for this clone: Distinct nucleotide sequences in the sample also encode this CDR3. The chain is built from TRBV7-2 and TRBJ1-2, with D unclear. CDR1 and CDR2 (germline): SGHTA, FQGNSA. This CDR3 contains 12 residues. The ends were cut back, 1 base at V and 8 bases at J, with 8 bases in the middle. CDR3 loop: CASSLEARGYTF. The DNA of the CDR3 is TGTGCCAGCAGCTTAGAGGCGCGAGGCTACACCTTC.

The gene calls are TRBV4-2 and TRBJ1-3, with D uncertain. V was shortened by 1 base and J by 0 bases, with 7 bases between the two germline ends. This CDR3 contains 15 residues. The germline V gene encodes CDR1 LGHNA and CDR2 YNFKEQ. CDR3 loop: CASSQVTSSGNTIYF. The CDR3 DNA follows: TGTGCCAGCAGCCAAGTCACGAGCTCTGGAAACACCATATATTTT.

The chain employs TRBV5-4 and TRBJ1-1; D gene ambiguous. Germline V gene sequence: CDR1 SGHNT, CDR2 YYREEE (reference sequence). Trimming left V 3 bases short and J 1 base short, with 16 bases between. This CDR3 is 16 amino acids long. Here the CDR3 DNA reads TGTGCCAGCAGCTCAAGTCCCCATGCTAAGAACACTGAAGCTTTCTTT. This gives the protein CASSSSPHAKNTEAFF.

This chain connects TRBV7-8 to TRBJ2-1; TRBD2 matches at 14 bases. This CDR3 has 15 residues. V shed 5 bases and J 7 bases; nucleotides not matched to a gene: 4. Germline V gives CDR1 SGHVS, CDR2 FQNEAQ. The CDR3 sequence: CASSPRLAGGNEQFF. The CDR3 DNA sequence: TGTGCCAGCAGCCCCCGACTAGCGGGAGGGAATGAGCAGTTCTTC.

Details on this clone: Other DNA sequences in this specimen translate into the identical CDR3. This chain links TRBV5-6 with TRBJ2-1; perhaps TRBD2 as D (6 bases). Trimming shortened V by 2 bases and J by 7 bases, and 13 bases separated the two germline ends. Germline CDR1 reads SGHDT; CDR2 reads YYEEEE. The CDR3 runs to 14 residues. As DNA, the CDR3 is TGTGCCAGCAGCTTAGTGGGGGGAAGGAATGAGCAGTTCTTC. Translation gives CASSLVGGRNEQFF.

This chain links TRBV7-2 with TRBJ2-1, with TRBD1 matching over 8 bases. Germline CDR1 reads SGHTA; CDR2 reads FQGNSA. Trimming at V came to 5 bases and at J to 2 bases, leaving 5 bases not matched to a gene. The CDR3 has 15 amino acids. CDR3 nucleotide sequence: TGTGCCAGCAGCCAGGGGACAGGAGCCTACAATGAGCAGTTCTTC. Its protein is CASSQGTGAYNEQFF.

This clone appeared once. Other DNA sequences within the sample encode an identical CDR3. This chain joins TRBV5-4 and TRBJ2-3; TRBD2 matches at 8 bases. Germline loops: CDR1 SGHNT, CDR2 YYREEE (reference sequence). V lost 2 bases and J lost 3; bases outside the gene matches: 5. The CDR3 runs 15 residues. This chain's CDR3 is CASSLAGAGTDTQYF. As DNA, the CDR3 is TGTGCCAGCAGCTTAGCGGGAGCGGGTACAGATACGCAGTATTTT.

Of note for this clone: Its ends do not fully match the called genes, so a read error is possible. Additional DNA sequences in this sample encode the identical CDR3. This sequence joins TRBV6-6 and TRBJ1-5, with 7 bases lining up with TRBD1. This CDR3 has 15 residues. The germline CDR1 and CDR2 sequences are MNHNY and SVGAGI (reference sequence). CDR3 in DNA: TGTGCCAGCAGTTACAGACAGGGCCAATCGCCGGCCCAACATTTT. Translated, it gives CASSYRQGQSPAQHF.

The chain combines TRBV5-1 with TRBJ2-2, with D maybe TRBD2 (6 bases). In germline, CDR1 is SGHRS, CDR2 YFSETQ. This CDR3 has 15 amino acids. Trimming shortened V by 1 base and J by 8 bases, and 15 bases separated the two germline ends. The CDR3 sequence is CASSLTAEGIGELFF. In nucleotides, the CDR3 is TGCGCCAGCAGCTTGACAGCGGAGGGTATTGGGGAGCTGTTTTTT. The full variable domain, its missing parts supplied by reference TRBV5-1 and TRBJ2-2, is KAGVTQTPRYLIKTRGQQVTLSCSPISGHRSVSWYQQTPGQGLQFLFEYFSETQRNKGNFPGRFSGRQFSNSRSEMNVSTLELGDSALYLCASSLTAEGIGELFFGEGSRLTVL.

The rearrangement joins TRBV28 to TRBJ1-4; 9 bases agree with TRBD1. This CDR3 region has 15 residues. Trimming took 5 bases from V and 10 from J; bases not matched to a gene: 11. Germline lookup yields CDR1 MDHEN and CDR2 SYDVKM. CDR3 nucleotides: TGTGCCAGCAGTCCTCAGGACAGGGGACGCTTAAAACTGTTTTTT. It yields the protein CASSPQDRGRLKLFF.

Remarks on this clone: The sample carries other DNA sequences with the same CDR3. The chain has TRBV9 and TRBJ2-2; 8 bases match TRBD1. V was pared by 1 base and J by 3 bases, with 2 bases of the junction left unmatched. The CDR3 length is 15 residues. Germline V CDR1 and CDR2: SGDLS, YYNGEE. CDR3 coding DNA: TGTGCCAGCAGCGTAACAGGGGGAGACACCGGGGAGCTGTTTTTT. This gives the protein CASSVTGGDTGELFF.

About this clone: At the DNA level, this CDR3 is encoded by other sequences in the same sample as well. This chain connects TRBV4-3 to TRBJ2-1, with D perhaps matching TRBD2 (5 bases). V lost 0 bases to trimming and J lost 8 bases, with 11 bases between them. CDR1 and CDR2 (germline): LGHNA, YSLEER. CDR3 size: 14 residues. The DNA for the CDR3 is TGCGCCAGCAGCCAAGATCCTAGCAGCGATGAGCAGTTCTTC. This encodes CASSQDPSSDEQFF.

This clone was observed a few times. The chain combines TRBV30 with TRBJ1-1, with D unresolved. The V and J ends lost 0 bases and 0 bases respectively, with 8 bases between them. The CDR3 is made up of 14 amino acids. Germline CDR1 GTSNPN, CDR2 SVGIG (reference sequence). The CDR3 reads CAWSVQYMNTEAFF. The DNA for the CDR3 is TGTGCCTGGAGTGTACAATACATGAACACTGAAGCTTTCTTT.

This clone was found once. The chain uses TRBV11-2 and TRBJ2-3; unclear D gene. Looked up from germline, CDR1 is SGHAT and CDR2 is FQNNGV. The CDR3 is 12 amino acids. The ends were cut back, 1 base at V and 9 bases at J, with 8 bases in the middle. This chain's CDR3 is CASSLGQTTQYF. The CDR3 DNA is TGTGCCAGCAGCTTAGGGCAGACGACGCAGTATTTT.